The rows below give T cell receptor beta chains drawn from one sample of a study of OX40 agonist ivuxolimab in advanced cancers. The assay was immunoSEQ multiplex PCR, and TCRdb's table has in-frame clones only and misses some. The sample shows around 110,000 clones, approximately 90% of them seen only once. This specimen was CD4+ or CD8+ T cells sorted from blood, taken in a trial of the OX40 agonist ivuxolimab. All receptors derive from an adult with an advanced solid tumor such as melanoma, head and neck, liver or kidney cancer. CDR3s include the opening cysteine and the closing phenylalanine or tryptophan. The order of the fields is V gene, J gene, D gene, CDR3 length, CDR3 DNA, CDR3 protein. The D gene is left open where the match is weak.

v_call: TRBV28
j_call: TRBJ2-3
d_call: -
cdr3_length: 15
cdr3_nt: TGTGCCAGCAGTTTAAGCCAGGGAGTTGGTGATACGCAGTATTTT
cdr3_aa: CASSLSQGVGDTQYF

v_call: TRBV7-9
j_call: TRBJ1-2
d_call: -
cdr3_length: 15
cdr3_nt: TGTGCCAGCAGCTTGGGGGGCAGTCCTAACTATGGCTACACCTTC
cdr3_aa: CASSLGGSPNYGYTF

v_call: TRBV7-2
j_call: TRBJ2-5
d_call: -
cdr3_length: 13
cdr3_nt: TGTGCCAGCAGCTTCAGTCAGACGGAGACCCAGTACTTC
cdr3_aa: CASSFSQTETQYF

v_call: TRBV4-2
j_call: TRBJ1-5
d_call: -
cdr3_length: 14
cdr3_nt: TGTGCCAGCAGCCAAGGTGGCAGCGATCAGCCCCAGCATTTT
cdr3_aa: CASSQGGSDQPQHF

v_call: TRBV2
j_call: TRBJ2-3
d_call: -
cdr3_length: 15
cdr3_nt: TGTGCCAGCGCTAGTGACAGGTCCCTTACAGATACGCAGTATTTT
cdr3_aa: CASASDRSLTDTQYF

v_call: TRBV18
j_call: TRBJ2-7
d_call: TRBD2
cdr3_length: 15
cdr3_nt: TGTGCCAGCTCACCACCGACTAGCGGCTCCTACGAGCAGTACTTC
cdr3_aa: CASSPPTSGSYEQYF

v_call: TRBV19
j_call: TRBJ1-4
d_call: TRBD1
cdr3_length: 15
cdr3_nt: TGTGCCAGTAAGGCCCCAGGGGGATATAGCGAAAAACTGTTTTTT
cdr3_aa: CASKAPGGYSEKLFF

v_call: TRBV6-5
j_call: TRBJ1-1
d_call: -
cdr3_length: 13
cdr3_nt: TGTGCCAGCAGTTACAACCTTCAAACTGAAGCTTTCTTT
cdr3_aa: CASSYNLQTEAFF

v_call: TRBV30
j_call: TRBJ1-5
d_call: -
cdr3_length: 13
cdr3_nt: TGTGCCTGGAGTAGACAGGGCAATCAGCCCCAGCATTTT
cdr3_aa: CAWSRQGNQPQHF

v_call: TRBV7-9
j_call: TRBJ2-7
d_call: -
cdr3_length: 13
cdr3_nt: TGTGCCAGCAGGGGTAACAGGGTATCGGAGCAGTACTTC
cdr3_aa: CASRGNRVSEQYF

v_call: TRBV18
j_call: TRBJ2-7
d_call: TRBD1
cdr3_length: 14
cdr3_nt: TGTGCCAGCTCACCACGGGACAGGGGCGACGAGCAGTACTTC
cdr3_aa: CASSPRDRGDEQYF

v_call: TRBV7-8
j_call: TRBJ2-5
d_call: TRBD2
cdr3_length: 15
cdr3_nt: TGTGCCAGCAGCTCCCAGCGGGGGGGAAGGGAGACCCAGTACTTC
cdr3_aa: CASSSQRGGRETQYF

v_call: TRBV19
j_call: TRBJ1-2
d_call: -
cdr3_length: 17
cdr3_nt: TGTGCCAGTAGCCGAGGGGGGGTTCCGCTAACCCCCTATGGCTACACCTTC
cdr3_aa: CASSRGGVPLTPYGYTF

v_call: TRBV6-6
j_call: TRBJ2-7
d_call: -
cdr3_length: 13
cdr3_nt: TGTGCCAGCAGTTACGTGCTAGAAGGCGAGCAGTACTTC
cdr3_aa: CASSYVLEGEQYF

v_call: TRBV7-2
j_call: TRBJ2-4
d_call: TRBD2
cdr3_length: 16
cdr3_nt: TGTGCCAGCAGCCAACAGCGGGGAGGGGTCAAAAACATTCAGTACTTC
cdr3_aa: CASSQQRGGVKNIQYF

v_call: TRBV29-1
j_call: TRBJ2-1
d_call: TRBD2
cdr3_length: 11
cdr3_nt: TGCAGCGGTCAGCGGGGGGAAGAGCAGTTCTTC
cdr3_aa: CSGQRGEEQFF

v_call: TRBV4-1
j_call: TRBJ2-3
d_call: TRBD2
cdr3_length: 19
cdr3_nt: TGCGCCAGCAGCCAAGCCCCGGGACTAGCGGGGGGGCCTGGGGATACGCAGTATTTT
cdr3_aa: CASSQAPGLAGGPGDTQYF